This T cell receptor beta chain was sequenced for a study of beta chain features in type 1 diabetes. Findings and limits, study-wide: Reads derived from cDNA could over-represent cells showing high TCR expression. Patients' naive, central memory and regulatory TCRB repertoires appeared more alike than those of healthy donors.

Reverse transcribing all isolated RNA meant expressed TCRB transcripts were sequenced. Measured with immunoSEQ multiplex PCR; TCRdb has only the in-frame clones, and not every one. This table holds 810,000 or so clones, roughly a sixth found once. On this clone: Its antigen is unidentified.

Deletions cut 2 bases from V and 8 bases from J, with 15 bases between. The CDR3 contains 14 residues. CDR1 is MNHEY, CDR2 SMNVEV, per germline (reference sequence). This sequence joins TRBV27 and TRBJ1-2, with D perhaps matching TRBD1 (5 bases). This TCR derives from a woman between 18 and 29 years old in good health. The sample was naive CD4+ T cells from blood. CDR3 amino acids: CASSLQAGTGGYTF. The CDR3 region has the DNA TGTGCCAGCAGTTTACAAGCAGGGACTGGAGGCTACACCTTC.